A selection of T cell receptor beta chains follows, all from one sample in a study of blood T cells in healthy people across ages. TCRdb independently ran MiXCR on the 5' RACE reads; one entry per CDR3 protein. This repertoire shows roughly 900,000 distinct CDR3 sequences, 29% found once; its top ten account for around a sixth. The sequenced sample was blood. The receptors come from a woman older than 75 in good health. Both conserved end residues are part of each CDR3. Each record gives: clone size, CDR3 length, V gene, J gene, D gene, CDR3 protein, CDR3 DNA. D genes are given only for firm matches. Size is omitted from some rows. Given values are once, few, many or a class for expanded clones.

many	17	TRBV7-2	TRBJ2-7	TRBD1	CASSLKPGQGSYYEQYF	TGTGCCAGCAGCTTAAAACCGGGACAGGGGTCCTACTACGAGCAGTACTTC
few	16	TRBV3-1	TRBJ2-5	TRBD2	CASSQGTSGGYETQYF	TGTGCCAGCAGCCAAGGGACTAGCGGGGGGTATGAGACCCAGTACTTC
many	11	TRBV20-1	TRBJ1-2	NA	CSARAGYGYTF	TGCAGTGCTAGAGCCGGCTATGGCTACACCTTC
NA	12	TRBV20-1	TRBJ1-2	NA	CSARDAGVGYTF	TGCAGTGCTAGAGATGCCGGGGTGGGCTACACCTTC
NA	16	TRBV12-3/TRBV12-4	TRBJ2-5	TRBD2	CASSFHGGGRGETQYF	TGTGCCAGCAGTTTCCATGGCGGGGGGAGAGGAGAGACCCAGTACTTC
many	12	TRBV30	TRBJ2-5	NA	CAWGPGGQTQYF	TGTGCCTGGGGGCCTGGGGGACAGACCCAGTACTTC
many	16	TRBV5-1	TRBJ2-3	NA	CASSLDSRGSTDTQYF	TGCGCCAGCAGCTTGGACTCGAGGGGTTCCACAGATACGCAGTATTTT
few	16	TRBV15	TRBJ2-5	TRBD2	CATSRPTAGGLNEQYF	TGTGCCACCAGCCGGCCGACAGCGGGGGGGCTGAATGAGCAGTACTTC
many	12	TRBV29-1	TRBJ2-5	NA	CSVWTFQETQYF	TGCAGCGTTTGGACTTTCCAAGAGACCCAGTACTTC
few	14	TRBV28	TRBJ1-2	TRBD1	CASSLWIQGAGYTF	TGTGCCAGCAGTTTATGGATTCAGGGGGCTGGCTACACCTTC
NA	15	TRBV6-6	TRBJ1-1	NA	CASSRTGRGNTEAFF	TGTGCCAGCAGTAGAACAGGGAGGGGAAACACTGAAGCTTTCTTT
NA	15	TRBV11-2	TRBJ1-2	NA	CASSLGTGLTYGYTF	TGTGCCAGCAGCTTAGGCACGGGCCTGACCTATGGCTACACCTTC
NA	17	TRBV6-6	TRBJ2-3	NA	CASSYSGGAAVGDTQYF	TGTGCCAGCAGTTACTCCGGGGGCGCCGCGGTGGGAGATACGCAGTATTTT
NA	15	TRBV20-1	TRBJ1-4	TRBD1	CSARSGQTSNEKLLF	TGCAGTGCTAGATCGGGACAGACTTCTAATGAAAAACTGTTATTT
once	15	TRBV12-3/TRBV12-4	TRBJ2-2	TRBD1	CASSYVTGGTGELFF	TGTGCCAGCAGTTATGTGACAGGGGGAACCGGGGAGCTGTTTTTT
NA	15	TRBV5-6	TRBJ2-1	NA	CASSSTLSGRNEQFF	TGTGCCAGCAGCTCGACTCTTAGCGGACGCAATGAGCAGTTCTTC
many	13	TRBV6-5	TRBJ1-1	TRBD1	CASSSNRGLEAFF	TGTGCCAGCAGTTCGAACAGGGGGTTAGAAGCTTTCTTT
few	15	TRBV7-2	TRBJ2-7	TRBD2	CASGQAGAEYYEQYF	TGTGCCAGCGGTCAAGCGGGGGCCGAGTACTACGAGCAGTACTTC
NA	16	TRBV27	TRBJ2-2	TRBD1	CASSLLGQGNTGELFF	TGTGCCAGCAGTTTATTGGGACAGGGGAACACCGGGGAGCTGTTTTTT
many	14	TRBV7-9	TRBJ2-7	NA	CASRDPSRSYEQYF	TGTGCCAGCAGGGATCCCAGTAGGAGCTACGAGCAGTACTTC
NA	15	TRBV6-5	TRBJ2-3	NA	CASSYGGTSTDTQYF	TGTGCCAGCAGTTACGGTGGGACAAGCACAGATACGCAGTATTTT
few	13	TRBV30	TRBJ1-4	NA	CAFKGGGGEKLFF	TGTGCGTTCAAAGGGGGAGGCGGTGAAAAACTGTTTTTT